Described below is a single T cell receptor beta chain sequence and its context. Its specificity is unknown. Produced via immunoSEQ multiplex PCR; TCRdb's table is partial and in-frame only. The profile shows 55,000 to 75,000 clones, about 91% of them singletons. The sample is drawn from a study of OX40 agonist ivuxolimab in advanced cancers. Whole-study context: Patients were dosed with the agonistic anti-OX40 (CD134) antibody ivuxolimab. The study gave patients intravenous ivuxolimab at 0.01 to 10 mg/kg every 2 weeks. Study outcomes and limitations: At doses 0.1 to 3.0 mg/kg, CD4+ and CD8+ clones expanded.

The CDR3 extends over 16 amino acids. The germline V gene encodes CDR1 SNHLY and CDR2 FYNNEI. V was pared by 6 bases and J by 4 bases, with 13 bases of the junction left unmatched. Sequenced material: CD4+ or CD8+ T cells sorted from blood, taken in a trial of the OX40 agonist ivuxolimab. This chain joins TRBV2 and TRBJ2-7, with TRBD1 identical over 9 bases. This receptor was taken from an adult with an advanced solid tumor such as melanoma, head and neck, liver or kidney cancer. The CDR3 protein is CASRNTGGKGMYEQYF. The CDR3 DNA sequence: TGTGCCAGCAGGAACACAGGGGGCAAAGGGATGTACGAGCAGTACTTC.